This T cell receptor beta chain was captured by sequencing in a study of blood T cell repertoires in COVID-19. Overall study: The study drew acute and convalescent COVID-19 samples from the United States, Italy and Spain. T cells, B-cell-depleted T cells, or PBMCs provided the cDNA or gDNA that served as material.

As originally analysed: Amplifying reference gene primers gave estimates of nucleated cell counts. Profiled with immunoSEQ multiplex PCR; TCRdb holds only in-frame clones, not every one. V and J calls and clone size are given by that table; D and trimming were obtained from the DNA. The data show around 150,000 clones, around 90% seen once. CDR3 size: 13 residues. The germline V gene has CDR1 SGHRS and CDR2 YFSETQ. V was cut by 0 bases and J by 11 bases, with 14 bases left in between. This clone was recorded once. The gene calls are TRBV5-1 and TRBJ1-1; tentative D call: TRBD1 (5 bases). The sequence came from a woman aged 55-69 years with active or convalescent COVID-19. What was sequenced was peripheral blood. The CDR3 DNA is TGCGCCAGCAGCTTGGCCGTCCAGGGTCGGGCTTTCTTT. It translates to CASSLAVQGRAFF.